The clone carrying this T cell receptor beta chain came up many times. Its antigen is still unknown. This specimen comes from a study of identical twins. Study outcomes and limitations: Researchers caution that invariant MAIT and iNKT cells could partly confound zero-insertion analyses.

This CDR3 is 13 amino acids long. With 6 bases removed from V and 4 bases from J, the gap between germline ends came to 10 bases. In TCRdb, the 5' RACE reads were re-called with MiXCR into one record per CDR3 protein. In the table there are some 1,700,000 distinct CDR3 sequences, about 32% of which are singletons. The J gene is TRBJ2-1, the V gene TRBV12-3 or TRBV12-4; TRBD2 might be the D (5 bases). This TCR was sampled from a newborn girl in good health. The sample taken for sequencing was cord blood. CDR3: CASSPLAYNEQFF. CDR3 in DNA: TGTGCCAGCAGCCCTCTAGCTTACAATGAGCAGTTCTTC.